The 31 T cell receptor beta chains presented below share a single source sample, sequenced in a study of blood T cells in healthy people across ages. The use of a sample-barcoded 5' primer and a J-beta primer mix characterized a second PCR of about 6 to 12 cycles. One entry per CDR3 protein results from TCRdb running MiXCR on the 5' RACE reads. The repertoire holds fewer than 1,000,000 distinct CDR3 sequences, with 40% to 50% as singletons. The sequencing input was blood. The source of these receptors is a man aged 55 to 69 in good health.

The chain uses TRBV5-6 and TRBJ1-1; D gene uncertain. The CDR3 covers 12 residues. Deletions cut 0 bases from V and 7 bases from J, with 7 bases between. Per the germline V gene, CDR1 is SGHDT and CDR2 is YYEEEE. The CDR3 sequence is CASSLAANEAFF. Here the CDR3 DNA reads TGTGCCAGCAGCTTGGCAGCGAATGAAGCTTTCTTT.

This clonotype turned up a few times. This rearrangement joins TRBV7-2 to TRBJ2-3; 12 bases fit TRBD2. Germline loops: CDR1 SGHTA, CDR2 FQGNSA. V shed 3 bases and J 1 base; nucleotides not matched to a gene: 2. There are 16 residues in the CDR3. CDR3: CASSLASGGGTDTQYF. The CDR3 DNA sequence: TGTGCCAGCAGCTTGGCTAGCGGGGGGGGCACAGATACGCAGTATTTT.

This clonotype was detected a few times. This rearrangement joins TRBV9 to TRBJ2-1, with 7 positions matching TRBD1. After removal of 3 bases from V and 6 bases from J, the junction contained 9 bases not matched to a gene. The CDR3 spans 15 residues. The germline CDR1 and CDR2 sequences are SGDLS and YYNGEE. The CDR3 loop is CASSAGQAIVNEQFF. As DNA, the CDR3 is TGTGCCAGCAGCGCTGGACAGGCTATAGTCAATGAGCAGTTCTTC.

This chain joins TRBV6-2 or TRBV6-3 and TRBJ2-7, with TRBD1 identical over 8 bases. V lost 6 bases, J lost 2 bases, and 12 bases stayed unmatched. Germline V gene lookup returns CDR1 MNHEY and CDR2 SVGEGT. This CDR3 has 16 amino acids. In DNA form, the CDR3 reads TGTGCCAGCAGCCGTCGTCCGGGACAGGCAGCCTACGAGCAGTACTTC. This encodes CASSRRPGQAAYEQYF.

This clonotype was counted only a few times. The genes are TRBV21-1 and TRBJ2-7; the table's TRBD2 call for D was not verified on the DNA. TRBV21-1 is a listed pseudogene. The length of the CDR3 is 16 residues. CDR3 sequence (DNA): TGTGCCAGCAGCTTACGGACTGTATTTCGGACCTACGAGCAGTACTTC. Its protein product is CASSLRTVFRTYEQYF.

The chain links TRBV12-3 or TRBV12-4 to TRBJ2-4, with TRBD2 as a possible D gene (7 bases). This CDR3 has 15 amino acids. Trimming pared 5 bases from V and 1 base from J, leaving 12 bases between. DNA of the CDR3: TGTGCCAGCAGTGGGGGGGCTCCTGCCAAAAACATTCAGTACTTC. This codes for CASSGGAPAKNIQYF.

The chain has TRBV14 and TRBJ1-1, with 10 bases matching TRBD1. The CDR3 totals 14 residues. The V gene end was trimmed by 5 bases and the J gene end by 6 bases; junction bases not matched to a gene: 6. Looked up from germline, CDR1 is SGHDN and CDR2 is FVKESK. As DNA, the CDR3 is TGTGCCAGCAGCAACGACAGGGGGCTCGCTGAAGCTTTCTTT. Protein product: CASSNDRGLAEAFF.

The V and J genes are TRBV5-1 and TRBJ2-2; D not resolved. V was clipped by 4 bases and J by 4 bases, with 17 bases between them. This CDR3 has 16 amino acids. Germline CDR1 is SGHRS and CDR2 is YFSETQ. This CDR3 reads CASSLDSDVGTGELFF. As DNA, the CDR3 is TGCGCCAGCAGCCTAGATTCGGACGTTGGCACCGGGGAGCTGTTTTTT.

This clonotype has only a few counts. The chain has TRBV7-9 and TRBJ2-1, with 8 bases lining up with TRBD2. Per the germline V gene, CDR1 is SEHNR and CDR2 is FQNEAQ (reference sequence). This CDR3 region has 16 residues. After removal of 5 bases from V and 0 bases from J, the junction contained 6 bases not matched to a gene. CDR3 bases: TGTGCCAGCAGCCCTGGCGGGGGGAGCTCCTACAATGAGCAGTTCTTC. This encodes CASSPGGGSSYNEQFF.

This clonotype was seen once. The chain joins TRBV18 to TRBJ2-5; D possibly corresponds to TRBD2 (6 bases). The end of the DNA fits TRBJ2-7 better, so the J call may be wrong. Germline V lookup: CDR1 KGHSH, CDR2 LQKENI. The CDR3 runs 16 residues. CDR3: CASSPVPREGRNEQYF. The CDR3 bases are TGTGCCAGCTCACCAGTCCCCCGAGAGGGGAGGAACGAGCAGTACTTC.

This clonotype was observed a few times. This sequence joins TRBV29-1 and TRBJ1-2; no definite D call. CDR1 SQVTM and CDR2 ANQGSEA come from the germline V gene. The V and J ends lost 1 base and 3 bases respectively, with 6 bases between them. CDR3 size: 12 residues. The CDR3 loop reads CSVEVNDYGYTF. CDR3 coding DNA: TGCAGCGTTGAAGTGAATGACTATGGCTACACCTTC.

The chain is built from TRBV2 and TRBJ1-6; D call uncertain. V was clipped by 4 bases and J by 9 bases, with 13 bases between them. Per germline, CDR1 SNHLY and CDR2 FYNNEI. This CDR3 comprises 14 residues. In DNA form, the CDR3 reads TGTGCCAGCAGTGTGAAAAGGGATGGTTCACCCCTCCACTTT. Amino acids: CASSVKRDGSPLHF.

V is TRBV2 and J is TRBJ2-7; 7 bases match TRBD1. Germline values: CDR1 SNHLY, CDR2 FYNNEI. Trimming removed 2 bases from V and 0 bases from J; junction bases left unmatched: 4. The CDR3 sequence is 15 residues long. CDR3 sequence (DNA): TGTGCCAGCAGTGAATTCTCAGGGGGCTCCTACGAGCAGTACTTC. This encodes CASSEFSGGSYEQYF.

This clonotype was observed a handful of times. The CDR3 here is CSASISQGSYGYTF. The CDR3 DNA is TGCAGTGCTAGTATCTCACAGGGGAGCTATGGCTACACCTTC. The chain joins TRBV20-1 to TRBJ1-2, with 7 bases aligning to TRBD1. The CDR3 sequence is 14 residues long. V lost 3 bases and J lost 4; bases outside the gene matches: 8. The germline CDR1 and CDR2 sequences are DFQATT and SNEGSKA (reference sequence).

This clonotype was seen more than once but under ten times. This chain joins TRBV11-2 and TRBJ2-3, with 8 bases aligning to TRBD2. Germline CDR1 reads SGHAT; CDR2 reads FQNNGV. V lost 1 base to trimming and J lost 7 bases; unmatched junction nucleotides: 10. This CDR3 has 16 amino acids. CDR3 loop: CASSLGTGGGYNTQYF. CDR3 nucleotides: TGTGCCAGCAGCTTAGGAACAGGCGGGGGGTATAATACGCAGTATTTT.

This chain uses TRBV25-1 with TRBJ1-4, with D unresolved. Trimming removed 5 bases at V and 4 bases at J, with 5 bases between. The CDR3 covers 12 residues. In germline, CDR1 is MGHDK, CDR2 SYGVNS. The CDR3 reads CASSPDNEKLFF. The CDR3 DNA follows: TGTGCCAGCAGTCCCGATAATGAAAAACTGTTTTTT.

This sequence joins TRBV5-1 and TRBJ2-5; D gene ambiguous. Germline CDR1 reads SGHRS; CDR2 reads YFSETQ. CDR3 length: 13 residues. V was pared by 0 bases and J by 13 bases, with 16 bases between. The CDR3 region is CASSLDSSYERYF. CDR3 nucleotides: TGCGCCAGCAGCTTGGACAGCTCCTACGAGCGGTACTTC.

This chain connects TRBV12-3 or TRBV12-4 to TRBJ1-5, with 7 bases aligning to TRBD1. V gave up 4 bases and J gave up 0 bases; unmatched junction bases: 6. The CDR3 has 16 residues. CDR3 loop: CASSSGQPYSNQPQHF. CDR3 coding DNA: TGTGCCAGCAGTTCGGGACAGCCCTATAGCAATCAGCCCCAGCATTTT.

The V call is TRBV29-1, the J call TRBJ2-3; D gene uncertain. The CDR3 has 12 residues. V was shortened by 5 bases and J by 0 bases, with 6 bases between the two germline ends. CDR1 and CDR2 (germline): SQVTM, ANQGSEA. DNA for the CDR3: TGCAGCGTTCATTCCAGCACAGATACGCAGTATTTT. Its protein is CSVHSSTDTQYF.

This chain's CDR3 is CASSGPRNEQFF. The CDR3 region has the DNA TGTGCCAGCAGCGGGCCTCGCAATGAGCAGTTCTTC. The chain links TRBV9 to TRBJ2-1; D gene unclear. CDR1 and CDR2 from the germline V gene are SGDLS and YYNGEE. This CDR3 is 12 amino acids long. Trimming took 3 bases from V and 6 from J, leaving 7 bases between them.

This clonotype was seen only a few times. This chain uses TRBV10-3 with TRBJ2-7, with 7 nucleotides matching TRBD1. CDR3 length: 15 amino acids. Germline V gene lookup returns CDR1 ENHRY and CDR2 SYGVKD. Trimming removed 4 bases from V and 1 base from J; junction bases left unmatched: 7. The CDR3 DNA follows: TGTGCCATCAGTGGGCCCGACAGGGCTTCCTACGAGCAGTACTTC. Its protein product is CAISGPDRASYEQYF.

The rearrangement joins TRBV7-2 to TRBJ2-2, with unresolved D. This CDR3 comprises 14 residues. The V gene's germline CDR1 is SGHTA and CDR2 FQGNSA. Trimming removed 1 base from V and 3 bases from J, with 6 bases in between. In nucleotides, the CDR3 is TGTGCCAGCAGCTTAGTGATGGACACCGGGGAGCTGTTTTTT. As protein: CASSLVMDTGELFF.

With regard to this clonotype: The germline gene is not matched at one end of the junction; a read error may be the cause. The V gene is TRBV5-1, the J gene TRBJ2-3; no reliable D call. Germline CDR1 SGHRS, CDR2 YFSETQ. There are 16 residues in the CDR3. Here the CDR3 reads CSSSLVGTQSTDTQYF. In DNA, the CDR3 is TGCTCCAGCAGCTTGGTCGGTACCCAAAGCACAGATACGCAGTATTTT. The whole variable domain, remainder taken from reference TRBV5-1 and TRBJ2-3, is KAGVTQTPRYLIKTRGQQVTLSCSPISGHRSVSWYQQTPGQGLQFLFEYFSETQRNKGNFPGRFSGRQFSNSRSEMNVSTLELGDSALYLCSSSLVGTQSTDTQYFGPGTRLTVL.

At least ten counts were recorded for this clonotype. J is TRBJ2-7 and V is TRBV4-3; D possibly corresponds to TRBD1 (5 bases). Germline CDR1 reads LGHNA; CDR2 reads YSLEER. This CDR3 has 15 amino acids. Trimming stripped 4 bases from V and 4 bases from J, with 17 bases between. The CDR3 DNA follows: TGCGCCAGCAGCCCGATTGTAGGGGCCGGGTACGAGCAGTACTTC. Amino acids: CASSPIVGAGYEQYF.

As DNA, the CDR3 is TGCGCCAGCAGCCCGTTCGGAGAGACCCAGTACTTC. It yields the protein CASSPFGETQYF. The chain is built from TRBV4-1 and TRBJ2-5; D is unclear. The length of the CDR3 is 12 residues. Germline V gene data show CDR1 as MGHRA and CDR2 as YSYEKL. V was clipped by 4 bases and J by 4 bases, with 7 bases between them.

The chain joins TRBV20-1 to TRBJ2-5; TRBD2 matches 9 bases. CDR1 is DFQATT and CDR2 is SNEGSKA in the germline V gene (reference sequence). CDR3 length equals 14 residues. The ends lost 6 bases at V and 5 bases at J; junction bases unmatched: 10. This chain's CDR3 is CSALRASGAETQYF. The CDR3 DNA follows: TGCAGTGCCCTGAGAGCTAGCGGGGCGGAGACCCAGTACTTC.

The DNA for the CDR3 is TGTGCCAGCAGCCCACGACAGGGCTGGATCACTGAAGCTTTCTTT. Protein product: CASSPRQGWITEAFF. This chain connects TRBV3-1 to TRBJ1-1; 7 bases are a match to TRBD1. The V and J ends lost 4 bases and 4 bases, in that order; junction bases with no gene match: 9. Germline CDR1 reads LGHDT; CDR2 reads YNNKEL (reference sequence). The CDR3 consists of 15 residues.

This rearrangement joins TRBV3-1 to TRBJ1-2; 7 nucleotides agree with TRBD1. V lost 3 bases, J lost 7 bases, and 11 bases stayed unmatched. Germline loops: CDR1 LGHDT, CDR2 YNNKEL (reference sequence). The CDR3 consists of 15 residues. The DNA of the CDR3 is TGTGCCAGCAGCCAGGATACAACAGGGGCTCGTGGCTACACCTTC. Encoded protein: CASSQDTTGARGYTF.

There are many counts of this clonotype. The gene calls are TRBV10-3 and TRBJ2-1; D may correspond to TRBD1 or TRBD2 (5 bases each). V lost 8 bases and J lost 12, with 20 bases in between. CDR3 size: 13 residues. Germline V CDR1 and CDR2: ENHRY, SYGVKD. The CDR3 bases are TGTGCCATCGGGACGCCGCCGGCGGGCGGGCAGTTCTTC. Protein: CAIGTPPAGGQFF.

Comment on this clonotype: A single base separates this from a much larger clone, so it may be a read error. The chain recombines TRBV29-1 with TRBJ2-7; D unclear. CDR3 length: 15 amino acids. Trimming removed 4 bases at V and 0 bases at J, with 16 bases between. The germline CDR1 and CDR2 sequences are SQVTM and ANQGSEA. CDR3 in DNA: TGCAGCGTTGGGCATTTTGTTCGAAGCTCCTACGAGCAGTACTTC. The encoded protein is CSVGHFVRSSYEQYF.

The rearrangement uses TRBV25-1 and TRBJ2-1; the match to TRBD1 covers 8 bases. This CDR3 has 15 residues. V lost 4 bases and J lost 5; bases outside the gene matches: 7. Germline V gene sequence: CDR1 MGHDK, CDR2 SYGVNS. The CDR3 sequence is CASSAIGTGDNEQFF. CDR3 DNA sequence: TGTGCCAGCAGTGCAATCGGGACAGGCGACAATGAGCAGTTCTTC.